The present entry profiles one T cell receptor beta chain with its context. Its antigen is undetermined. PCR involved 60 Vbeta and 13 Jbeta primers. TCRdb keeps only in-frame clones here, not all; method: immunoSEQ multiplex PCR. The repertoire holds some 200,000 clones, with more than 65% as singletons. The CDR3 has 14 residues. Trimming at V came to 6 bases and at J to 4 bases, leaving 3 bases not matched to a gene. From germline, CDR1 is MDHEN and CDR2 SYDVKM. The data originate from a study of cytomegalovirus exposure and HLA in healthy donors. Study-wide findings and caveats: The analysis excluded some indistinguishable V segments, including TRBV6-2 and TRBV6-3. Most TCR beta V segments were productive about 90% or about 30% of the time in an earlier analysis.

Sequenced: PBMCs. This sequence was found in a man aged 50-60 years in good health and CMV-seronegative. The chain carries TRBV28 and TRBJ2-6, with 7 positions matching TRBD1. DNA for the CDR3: TGTGCCAGCAGGACAGGGTCAGGGGCCAACGTCCTGACTTTC. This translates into CASRTGSGANVLTF.